This paragraph covers one T cell receptor beta chain sequence. Antigen specificity is unknown. Trimming took off 10 bases at V and 4 bases at J, with 29 bases between the two ends. CDR3 size: 17 residues. CDR1 is LNHDA and CDR2 is SQIVND in the germline V gene (reference sequence). The data are from a study of shared clonotypes between healthy human individuals. Study conclusions and caveats: Shared across a few donors were 4% to 6% of the naive CD4 clonotypes.

The data were produced by immunoSEQ multiplex PCR, yet TCRdb's version contains in-frame clones alone and is incomplete. In the table there are a few million clones, more than 80% of which are singletons. The chain employs TRBV19 and TRBJ2-7; TRBD1 is a possible D gene (5 bases). The origin of this receptor is a young man in good health. Some clones in this sample may be carry-over from other donors' samples. The source material was naive CD4+ T cells from PBMCs. As to subset: CD45RA+ positively selected. This CDR3 reads CATPTRGHHPRKYEQYF. DNA of the CDR3: TGTGCCACTCCTACCCGAGGACACCACCCTCGGAAGTACGAGCAGTACTTC.